These 21 T cell receptor beta chains share one sample of origin, sequenced in a study of T cell changes during pregnancy in multiple sclerosis. Sequencing used immunoSEQ multiplex PCR; TCRdb keeps in-frame clones, though not all of them. The sample holds tens of thousands of clones, roughly 88% seen once. The specimen comprised CD4+ T cells from peripheral blood mononuclear cells, sampled before pregnancy. These receptors all stem from a female donor with multiple sclerosis, enrolled in a pregnancy study.

The CDR3 protein is CASSHDRENTEAFF. The CDR3 coding sequence is TGCGCCAGCAGCCACGACAGGGAAAACACTGAAGCTTTCTTT. The chain uses TRBV4-1 and TRBJ1-1; 7 nucleotides align to TRBD1. J gave up 2 bases and V 3 bases, and 3 bases lay outside the gene matches. Germline lookup yields CDR1 MGHRA and CDR2 YSYEKL. The CDR3 is 14 residues long.

This clone occurred a few times. This chain uses TRBV25-1 with TRBJ1-2; D possibly corresponds to TRBD1 (6 bases). Trimming cost V 6 bases and J 3 bases, with 14 bases left between them. The CDR3 extends over 14 amino acids. Germline V CDR1 and CDR2: MGHDK, SYGVNS. The CDR3 region is CASRETGRDYGYTF. CDR3 nucleotides: TGTGCCAGCAGAGAAACAGGGAGGGACTATGGCTACACCTTC.

Of note for this clone: The same CDR3 also results from other DNA sequences found in this sample. The V call is TRBV7-2, the J call TRBJ2-5; 12 bases are a match to TRBD2. From germline, CDR1 is SGHTA and CDR2 FQGNSA. This CDR3 has 15 residues. V lost 5 bases, J lost 2 bases, and 3 bases stayed unmatched. DNA of the CDR3: TGTGCCAGCAGCCTCGGACTAGCGGGACAAGAGACCCAGTACTTC. Protein: CASSLGLAGQETQYF.

The chain is built from TRBV11-2 and TRBJ1-1; D uncertain. There are 13 residues in the CDR3. Germline V gene sequence: CDR1 SGHAT, CDR2 FQNNGV. V lost 7 bases and J 3 bases, leaving 12 bases between the germline ends. The CDR3 region has the DNA TGTGCCAGCATCTCAGTAGGAGACACTGAAGCTTTCTTT. It encodes CASISVGDTEAFF.

V usage is TRBV30 and J usage is TRBJ2-7; 8 nucleotides agree with TRBD2. Per the germline V gene, CDR1 is GTSNPN and CDR2 is SVGIG (reference sequence). With 6 bases clipped from V and 3 bases from J, the junction kept 10 bases outside the gene matches. The CDR3 sequence is 14 residues long. The CDR3 nucleotides read TGTGCCTGTAGGACTAGCTCGGGATTCTACGAGCAGTACTTC. Translation: CACRTSSGFYEQYF.

This chain links TRBV2 with TRBJ2-1; a weak D match, TRBD2 (5 bases). The CDR3 sequence is 15 residues long. The germline V gene encodes CDR1 SNHLY and CDR2 FYNNEI. The V end lost 7 bases, the J end lost 5 bases, and 18 bases lay between the germline ends. The CDR3 loop reads CASKVRGSWDNEQFF. CDR3 sequence (DNA): TGTGCCAGCAAAGTTCGAGGGAGCTGGGACAATGAGCAGTTCTTC.

The J gene is TRBJ2-5, the V gene TRBV27; 9 nucleotides align to TRBD1. Germline V lookup: CDR1 MNHEY, CDR2 SMNVEV (reference sequence). With V trimmed by 6 bases and J by 4 bases, 6 bases remained unmatched. CDR3 length: 14 residues. CDR3 amino acids: CASSRQGGVETQYF. The DNA for the CDR3 is TGTGCCAGCAGCCGACAGGGGGGAGTAGAGACCCAGTACTTC.

The V call is TRBV6-1, the J call TRBJ1-5; a possible D gene is TRBD1 (5 bases). The CDR3 consists of 15 residues. CDR1 MNHNS and CDR2 SASEGT come from the germline V gene. Trimming took 5 bases from V and 0 from J, leaving 11 bases between them. CDR3 coding DNA: TGTGCCAGCAGTTCCCAGGGTTATAGCAATCAGCCCCAGCATTTT. Protein: CASSSQGYSNQPQHF.

The rearrangement uses TRBV7-2 and TRBJ2-1, with TRBD2 identical over 12 bases. J gave up 5 bases and V 5 bases, and 13 bases lay outside the gene matches. Looked up from germline, CDR1 is SGHTA and CDR2 is FQGNSA. This CDR3 is built from 18 residues. CDR3 loop: CASSPHRRLAGEDNEQFF. CDR3 nucleotides: TGTGCCAGCAGCCCCCACCGCCGACTAGCGGGAGAAGACAATGAGCAGTTCTTC. Filled out from reference TRBV7-2 and TRBJ2-1, the complete variable domain reads GAGVSQSPSNKVTEKGKDVELRCDPISGHTALYWYRQSLGQGLEFLIYFQGNSAPDKSGLPSDRFSAERTGGSVSTLTIQRTQQEDSAVYLCASSPHRRLAGEDNEQFFGPGTRLTVL.

This rearrangement joins TRBV28 to TRBJ1-2, with TRBD1 matching 9 bases. V lost 6 bases, J lost 7 bases, and 15 bases stayed unmatched. The CDR3 runs to 16 residues. Germline-derived CDR1 and CDR2 are MDHEN and SYDVKM. In nucleotides, the CDR3 is TGTGCCAGCAGCCGAGGACAGGGGTTAATAACGGGTGGCTACACCTTC. Its translation is CASSRGQGLITGGYTF.

CDR3 sequence reads: CSVGDKGTTSGRYNEQFF. The CDR3 DNA reads as TGCAGCGTTGGAGATAAGGGTACAACTAGCGGGAGATACAATGAGCAGTTCTTC. The chain carries TRBV29-1 and TRBJ2-1, with 11 bases that match TRBD2. J lost 4 bases, V lost 4 bases, and 15 bases had no gene match. This CDR3 region has 18 residues. Germline V lookup: CDR1 SQVTM, CDR2 ANQGSEA.

J is TRBJ2-2 and V is TRBV2; the D is unclear. This CDR3 contains 14 residues. V was shortened by 4 bases and J by 2 bases, with 8 bases between the two germline ends. Germline CDR1 reads SNHLY; CDR2 reads FYNNEI. The CDR3 here is CASSVSGNTGELFF. In DNA form, the CDR3 reads TGTGCCAGCAGTGTCTCGGGTAACACCGGGGAGCTGTTTTTT.

The gene calls are TRBV7-9 and TRBJ2-5; tentatively, D is TRBD1 (6 bases). V was trimmed by 1 base and J by 5 bases, leaving 11 bases between them. The CDR3 is 14 residues long. CDR1 and CDR2 from the germline V gene are SEHNR and FQNEAQ (reference sequence). The chain's CDR3 is CASSLDWGLETQYF. CDR3 bases: TGTGCCAGCAGCTTAGACTGGGGGCTCGAGACCCAGTACTTC.

The rearrangement uses TRBV5-8 and TRBJ1-5; 9 positions match TRBD1. V was clipped by 4 bases and J by 2 bases; unmatched bases: 10. The length of the CDR3 is 17 residues. CDR1 SGHTS and CDR2 YDEGEE come from the germline V gene. The CDR3 protein is CASSLLQGARGNQPQHF. The CDR3 DNA is TGTGCCAGCAGCCTGTTACAGGGGGCGCGGGGCAATCAGCCCCAGCATTTT.

The V and J genes are TRBV5-1 and TRBJ2-1; tentative D call: TRBD1 (5 bases). The V end lost 4 bases, the J end lost 3 bases, and 14 bases lay between the germline ends. Germline CDR1 is SGHRS and CDR2 is YFSETQ. The CDR3 length is 15 residues. As DNA, the CDR3 is TGCGCCAGCAGCCTCGGACATTCCGACTACAATGAGCAGTTCTTC. It codes for CASSLGHSDYNEQFF.

The J gene is TRBJ1-5, the V gene TRBV6-4, with TRBD1 matching 8 bases. Per germline, CDR1 MRHNA and CDR2 SNTAGT. The CDR3 contains 20 residues. After removal of 3 bases from V and 3 bases from J, the junction contained 19 bases not matched to a gene. The CDR3 DNA reads as TGTGCCAGCAGTGATTCGAGGCAGGGGGCTCCCCTAGATATCAATCAGCCCCAGCATTTT. Translation: CASSDSRQGAPLDINQPQHF.

The V and J genes are TRBV5-4 and TRBJ2-1, with a tentative D call TRBD2 (5 bases). This CDR3 has 14 residues. The V and J ends lost 2 bases and 10 bases respectively, with 16 bases between them. The V gene's germline CDR1 is SGHNT and CDR2 YYREEE (reference sequence). In DNA form, the CDR3 reads TGTGCCAGCAGCTTCGGTAGTAGCGCGATGGAGCAGTTCTTC. The encoded protein is CASSFGSSAMEQFF.

The J gene is TRBJ2-1, the V gene TRBV11-3; no reliable D call. V was cut by 0 bases and J by 3 bases, with 9 bases left in between. This CDR3 has 15 residues. Germline loops: CDR1 SGHNT, CDR2 YENEEA. The CDR3 protein is CASSLEPGDYNEQFF. CDR3 sequence (DNA): TGTGCCAGCAGCTTAGAGCCAGGCGACTACAATGAGCAGTTCTTC. Full variable domain (outside the CDR3, taken from reference TRBV11-3 and TRBJ2-1): EAGVVQSPRYKIIEKKQPVAFWCNPISGHNTLYWYLQNLGQGPELLIRYENEEAVDDSQLPKDRFSAERLKGVDSTLKIQPAELGDSAVYLCASSLEPGDYNEQFFGPGTRLTVL.

The chain is built from TRBV19 and TRBJ2-1; no definite D call. Germline V gene data show CDR1 as LNHDA and CDR2 as SQIVND (reference sequence). This CDR3 contains 13 residues. Trimming took 3 bases from V and 4 from J, leaving 7 bases between them. CDR3 sequence: CASSIQVYNEQFF. The CDR3 DNA is TGTGCCAGTAGTATCCAGGTTTACAATGAGCAGTTCTTC.

This chain joins TRBV2 and TRBJ2-7; 8 nucleotides line up with TRBD1. The germline gives CDR1 SNHLY, CDR2 FYNNEI. The J segment lost 3 bases and the V segment lost 6 bases, leaving 10 bases of the junction unmatched. The CDR3 covers 15 residues. The CDR3: CASSGQGGGGYEQYF. CDR3 DNA: TGTGCCAGCAGCGGACAGGGAGGAGGAGGCTACGAGCAGTACTTC.

The chain combines TRBV25-1 with TRBJ2-2; maybe TRBD2 (6 bases). The V and J ends lost 1 base and 6 bases respectively, with 18 bases between them. The CDR3 sequence is 17 residues long. Germline lookup yields CDR1 MGHDK and CDR2 SYGVNS. CDR3 loop: CASSEFRPLGGSGELFF. CDR3 DNA sequence: TGTGCCAGCAGTGAATTTCGTCCTCTCGGAGGGTCCGGGGAGCTGTTTTTT.